This is a list of T cell receptor beta chains from one sample in a study of CD8 T cells in ankylosing spondylitis. MiXCR, run by TCRdb on the 5' RACE reads, gives a single entry per CDR3 protein. Of some 250,000 distinct CDR3 sequences in the sample, about 10% were seen once. Input material: blood, either unsorted or a sorted T cell fraction (not recorded which). The receptors come from a male donor with ankylosing spondylitis or in good health (not recorded which). CDR3s include the opening cysteine and the closing phenylalanine or tryptophan. Each record gives: clone size, CDR3 length, V gene, D gene, J gene, CDR3 DNA, CDR3 protein. The D gene is left open where the match is weak. The size field is filled for only some rows; it gives once, few, many or a size class.

size: many
length: 14
V: TRBV5-8
D: NA
J: TRBJ1-2
DNA: TGTGCCAGCAGCTTGGCGGGCATGTACTATGGCTACACCTTC
CDR3: CASSLAGMYYGYTF

size: many
length: 14
V: TRBV20-1
D: NA
J: TRBJ1-1
DNA: TGCAGTGCTAGTGGGCGGTCGAAAATTCCTGAAGCTTTCTTT
CDR3: CSASGRSKIPEAFF

size: few
length: 14
V: TRBV28
D: NA
J: TRBJ1-2
DNA: TGTGCCAGCAGTTCCCCGACGGTCATGTATGGCTACACCTTC
CDR3: CASSSPTVMYGYTF

size: NA
length: 14
V: TRBV21-1
D: NA
J: TRBJ1-1
DNA: TGTGCCAGCAGCGAGACAGAGTCTGACACTGAAGCTTTCTTT
CDR3: CASSETESDTEAFF

size: many
length: 17
V: TRBV6-2/TRBV6-3
D: NA
J: TRBJ1-1
DNA: TGTGCCAGCAGTTACTCGGAGCTTCGGGGTCGAAGGACAGAAGCTTTCTTT
CDR3: CASSYSELRGRRTEAFF

size: many
length: 14
V: TRBV5-1
D: NA
J: TRBJ2-1
DNA: TGCGCCAGCAGCCCCACTGCTATTAAGGGTGAGCAGTTCTTC
CDR3: CASSPTAIKGEQFF

size: NA
length: 11
V: TRBV12-3/TRBV12-4
D: NA
J: TRBJ2-7
DNA: NA
CDR3: CASSFGSGAYF

size: few
length: 16
V: TRBV5-1
D: NA
J: TRBJ2-1
DNA: TGCGCCAGCAGCTTGGATAGCGGTAGCTCCTACAATGAGCAGTTCTTC
CDR3: CASSLDSGSSYNEQFF

size: many
length: 14
V: TRBV5-5
D: NA
J: TRBJ1-5
DNA: TGTGCCAGCAGCTTGGGGCCTCGGGATCAGCCCCAGCATTTT
CDR3: CASSLGPRDQPQHF

size: NA
length: 15
V: TRBV11-2
D: NA
J: TRBJ2-5
DNA: TGTGCCAGCAGCTTTGGGTGGACGTTCCAAGAGACCCAGTACTTC
CDR3: CASSFGWTFQETQYF

size: many
length: 18
V: TRBV7-8
D: NA
J: TRBJ2-3
DNA: TGTGCCAGCAGCTACCTCCGGGACCCACGGAGGAACACAGATACGCAGTATTTT
CDR3: CASSYLRDPRRNTDTQYF

size: NA
length: 12
V: TRBV7-2
D: TRBD2
J: TRBJ2-3
DNA: TGTGCCAGCAGCAGACCGGGACTAGCGGGGTATTTT
CDR3: CASSRPGLAGYF

size: NA
length: 15
V: TRBV3-1
D: NA
J: TRBJ2-5
DNA: TGTGCCAGCAGCCAAGGAATGACAGCCCAAGAGACCCAGTACTTC
CDR3: CASSQGMTAQETQYF

size: many
length: 14
V: TRBV29-1
D: NA
J: TRBJ2-3
DNA: TGCAGCGTTGTTTTTGGGACGAGGACAGATACGCAGTATTTT
CDR3: CSVVFGTRTDTQYF

size: many
length: 15
V: TRBV13
D: NA
J: TRBJ2-7
DNA: TGTGCCAGCAGCTTCGAGGGAGTAGGGGCCTACGAGCAGTACTTC
CDR3: CASSFEGVGAYEQYF

size: many
length: 14
V: TRBV20-1
D: TRBD2
J: TRBJ2-3
DNA: TGCAGTGCCCTAATAGCGGGGCCCACAGATACGCAGTATTTT
CDR3: CSALIAGPTDTQYF

size: many
length: 14
V: TRBV11-1
D: NA
J: TRBJ2-2
DNA: TGTGCCAGCAGCTTCCTCAGGAACACCGGGGAGCTGTTTTTT
CDR3: CASSFLRNTGELFF

size: many
length: 14
V: TRBV20-1
D: NA
J: TRBJ1-1
DNA: TGCAGTGCTACCCCGGGACGGGTAAACACTGAAGCTTTCTTT
CDR3: CSATPGRVNTEAFF

size: many
length: 13
V: TRBV6-5
D: NA
J: TRBJ1-2
DNA: TGTGCCAGCAGTTACTCCCCAGGGAGAGGCTACACCTTC
CDR3: CASSYSPGRGYTF

size: few
length: 16
V: TRBV5-4
D: TRBD1
J: TRBJ2-3
DNA: TGTGCCAGCAGCACCATGACAGGGAACGTACTGGATACGCAGTATTTT
CDR3: CASSTMTGNVLDTQYF

size: many
length: 13
V: TRBV20-1
D: NA
J: TRBJ2-3
DNA: TGCAGTGCTCGGGTGTGGGGCACAGATACCCAGTATTTT
CDR3: CSARVWGTDTQYF

size: NA
length: 17
V: TRBV4-1
D: NA
J: TRBJ2-1
DNA: TGCGCCAGCAGCCAAGAAGGGGGAGAGAGCCCCTACAATGAGCAGTTCTTC
CDR3: CASSQEGGESPYNEQFF

size: few
length: 13
V: TRBV6-2/TRBV6-3
D: NA
J: TRBJ1-5
DNA: TGTGCCAGCAGTTACGATAGCAATCAGCCCCAGCATTTT
CDR3: CASSYDSNQPQHF

size: many
length: 14
V: TRBV6-1
D: NA
J: TRBJ1-6
DNA: TGTGCCAGCAGTCGAGACAGGAGCGGACCACCCCTCCACTTT
CDR3: CASSRDRSGPPLHF

size: few
length: 13
V: TRBV2
D: NA
J: TRBJ2-2
DNA: TGTGCCAGCACGGGGGTGGACACCGGGGAGCTGTTTTTT
CDR3: CASTGVDTGELFF

size: NA
length: 14
V: TRBV10-2
D: TRBD2
J: TRBJ2-2
DNA: TGCGCCACGGGGGGGACATCGAACACCGGGGAGCTGTTTTTT
CDR3: CATGGTSNTGELFF

size: many
length: 14
V: TRBV24-1
D: NA
J: TRBJ1-2
DNA: TGTGCCACCAGTGATTTTACAGAGGACTATGGCTACACCTTC
CDR3: CATSDFTEDYGYTF

size: NA
length: 12
V: TRBV7-2
D: NA
J: TRBJ2-3
DNA: TGTGCCAGCAGCCGTTTTACAGATACGCAGTATTTT
CDR3: CASSRFTDTQYF

size: many
length: 15
V: TRBV5-1
D: NA
J: TRBJ2-4
DNA: TGCGCCAGCAGCTTGGAAGGGCAGGGTAAAAACATTCAGTACTTC
CDR3: CASSLEGQGKNIQYF

size: many
length: 12
V: TRBV27
D: NA
J: TRBJ2-2
DNA: TGTGCCAGCAGGTTGTGGACCGGGGAGCTGTTTTTT
CDR3: CASRLWTGELFF

size: NA
length: 15
V: TRBV19
D: TRBD1
J: TRBJ2-2
DNA: TGTGCCAGTACCGAGGACAGGGTATACACCGGGGAGCTGTTTTTT
CDR3: CASTEDRVYTGELFF

size: NA
length: 15
V: TRBV7-8
D: TRBD2
J: TRBJ2-5
DNA: TGTGCCAGCAGCTTAAGCGGGGGGGCTGGAGAGACCCAGTACTTC
CDR3: CASSLSGGAGETQYF

size: many
length: 16
V: TRBV20-1
D: NA
J: TRBJ2-5
DNA: TGCAGTGCGAGTTCGTCCCTGTTTGGGGGTATGGAGACCCAGTACTTC
CDR3: CSASSSLFGGMETQYF

size: NA
length: 14
V: TRBV7-9
D: TRBD1
J: TRBJ2-5
DNA: TGTGCCAGCAGACACAGGGACAGACAAGAGACCCAGTACTTC
CDR3: CASRHRDRQETQYF

size: many
length: 15
V: TRBV29-1
D: NA
J: TRBJ2-1
DNA: TGCAGCTCGCACATAGTGGAAAGCTCCTACAATGAGCAGTTCTTC
CDR3: CSSHIVESSYNEQFF

size: many
length: 16
V: TRBV12-3/TRBV12-4
D: TRBD1
J: TRBJ1-3
DNA: TGTGCCAGCAGTCTCGGACAGGTTCCCTCTGGAAACACCATATATTTT
CDR3: CASSLGQVPSGNTIYF

size: NA
length: 15
V: TRBV2
D: TRBD1
J: TRBJ2-3
DNA: TGTGCCAGCAGGGCCGGGACAGGGAAGGCAGATACGCAGTATTTT
CDR3: CASRAGTGKADTQYF

size: many
length: 12
V: TRBV5-1
D: NA
J: TRBJ2-3
DNA: TGCGCCAGCAGCCAAAGCACAGATACGCAGTATTTT
CDR3: CASSQSTDTQYF

size: many
length: 15
V: TRBV25-1
D: NA
J: TRBJ2-7
DNA: TGTGCCAGCAGTGAGGGGGCCGGGTTCGGAACCGAGCAGTACTTC
CDR3: CASSEGAGFGTEQYF

size: few
length: 17
V: TRBV20-1
D: TRBD1
J: TRBJ1-5
DNA: TGCTGTGCTAGAGTAGCCAGGGGGCTCTATAGCAATCAGCCCCAGCATTTT
CDR3: CCARVARGLYSNQPQHF

size: few
length: 16
V: TRBV7-9
D: NA
J: TRBJ2-3
DNA: TGTGCCAGCAGCTTAGGGGCAAACGTTTACACAGATACGCAGTATTTT
CDR3: CASSLGANVYTDTQYF

size: many
length: 13
V: TRBV25-1
D: NA
J: TRBJ2-1
DNA: TGTGCCAGCAGTGAAGGGGGATACAATGAGCAGTTCTTC
CDR3: CASSEGGYNEQFF

size: few
length: 12
V: TRBV29-1
D: TRBD1
J: TRBJ2-5
DNA: TGCAGCGCCCGGGACAGCCAAGAGACCCAGTACTTC
CDR3: CSARDSQETQYF

size: NA
length: 14
V: TRBV15
D: TRBD2
J: TRBJ2-5
DNA: TGTGCCACTCGACTAGCGGCGACTAAAGAGACCCAGTACTTC
CDR3: CATRLAATKETQYF

size: many
length: 15
V: TRBV27
D: NA
J: TRBJ1-1
DNA: TGTGCCAGCAGTTCCTCCCTCTCAGGGAACACTGAAGCTTTCTTT
CDR3: CASSSSLSGNTEAFF

size: many
length: 16
V: TRBV4-1
D: NA
J: TRBJ2-4
DNA: TGCGCCAGCAGCCCGAGGGATGGGATAGCCAAAAACATTCAGTACTTC
CDR3: CASSPRDGIAKNIQYF

size: few
length: 13
V: TRBV4-2
D: NA
J: TRBJ1-5
DNA: TGTGCCAGCAGCCAAGATCCGGATCAGCCCCAGCATTTT
CDR3: CASSQDPDQPQHF

size: many
length: 13
V: TRBV15
D: NA
J: TRBJ2-2
DNA: TGTGCCACCAGTGCTAGCCGGACCGGGGAGCTGTTTTTT
CDR3: CATSASRTGELFF

size: few
length: 15
V: TRBV6-8
D: NA
J: TRBJ2-5
DNA: NA
CDR3: CASSIAGGFLETQYF

size: many
length: 15
V: TRBV5-6
D: NA
J: TRBJ2-2
DNA: TGTGCCAGCAGCCTGACCCCAATCGGCACCGGGGAGCTGTTTTTT
CDR3: CASSLTPIGTGELFF

size: many
length: 15
V: TRBV5-1
D: TRBD1
J: TRBJ2-7
DNA: TGCGCCAGCAGCAAGTGGACAGGGTTCTTCTACGAGCAGTACTTC
CDR3: CASSKWTGFFYEQYF

size: many
length: 14
V: TRBV12-3/TRBV12-4
D: NA
J: TRBJ1-1
DNA: TGTGCCAGCAGTTTGGCAGGGGTTGGGACTGAAGCTTTCTTT
CDR3: CASSLAGVGTEAFF

size: few
length: 13
V: TRBV7-9
D: NA
J: TRBJ2-1
DNA: TGTGCCAGCAGCTTCACCGACTACAATGAGCAGTTCTTC
CDR3: CASSFTDYNEQFF

size: many
length: 14
V: TRBV28
D: NA
J: TRBJ2-2
DNA: TGTGCCAGCACAGCTCATTCGAACACCGGGGAGCTGTTTTTT
CDR3: CASTAHSNTGELFF

size: few
length: 13
V: TRBV4-2
D: NA
J: TRBJ2-7
DNA: TGTGCCAGCAGCCCCACGACATCGGGCGAGCAGTACTTC
CDR3: CASSPTTSGEQYF

size: many
length: 14
V: TRBV11-2
D: NA
J: TRBJ2-5
DNA: TGTGCCAGCACCCTAGACAGCCTACAAGAGACCCAGTACTTC
CDR3: CASTLDSLQETQYF

size: many
length: 16
V: TRBV5-1
D: TRBD2
J: TRBJ2-3
DNA: TGCGCCAGCAGCTTGATGGCAGCGGGGGGGGCAGATACGCAGTATTTT
CDR3: CASSLMAAGGADTQYF

size: many
length: 16
V: TRBV20-1
D: NA
J: TRBJ2-3
DNA: TGCAGTGCTAGAGATTCTACCGAGTCGGGAGCTGATACGCAGTATTTT
CDR3: CSARDSTESGADTQYF

size: NA
length: 15
V: TRBV7-9
D: NA
J: TRBJ1-6
DNA: TGTGCCAGCAGCTTAGAGGAGGGGGGTAATTCACCCCTCCACTTT
CDR3: CASSLEEGGNSPLHF